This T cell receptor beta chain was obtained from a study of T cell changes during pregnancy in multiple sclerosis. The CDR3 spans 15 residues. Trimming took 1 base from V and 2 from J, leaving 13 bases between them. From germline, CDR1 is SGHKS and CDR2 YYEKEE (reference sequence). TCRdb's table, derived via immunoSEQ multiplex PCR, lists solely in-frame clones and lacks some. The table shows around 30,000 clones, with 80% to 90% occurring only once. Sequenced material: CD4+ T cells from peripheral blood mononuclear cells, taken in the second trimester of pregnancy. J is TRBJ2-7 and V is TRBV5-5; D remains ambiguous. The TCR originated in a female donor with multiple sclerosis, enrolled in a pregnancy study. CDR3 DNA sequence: TGTGCCAGCAGCTTGCTCCCACACGAAACCTACGAGCAGTACTTC. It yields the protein CASSLLPHETYEQYF.